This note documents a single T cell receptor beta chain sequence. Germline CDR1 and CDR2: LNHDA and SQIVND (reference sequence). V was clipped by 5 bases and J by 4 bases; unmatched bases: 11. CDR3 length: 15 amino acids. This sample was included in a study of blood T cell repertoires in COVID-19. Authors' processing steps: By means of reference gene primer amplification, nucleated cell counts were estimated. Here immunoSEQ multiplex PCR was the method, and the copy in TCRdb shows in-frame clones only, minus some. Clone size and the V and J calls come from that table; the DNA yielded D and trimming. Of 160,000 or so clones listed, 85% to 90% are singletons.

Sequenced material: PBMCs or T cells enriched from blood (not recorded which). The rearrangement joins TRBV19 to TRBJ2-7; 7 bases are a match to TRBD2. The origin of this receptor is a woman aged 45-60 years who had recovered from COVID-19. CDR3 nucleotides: TGTGCCAGTAGTGGGATCAGCGGGACTTATTACGAGCAGTACTTC. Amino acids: CASSGISGTYYEQYF.